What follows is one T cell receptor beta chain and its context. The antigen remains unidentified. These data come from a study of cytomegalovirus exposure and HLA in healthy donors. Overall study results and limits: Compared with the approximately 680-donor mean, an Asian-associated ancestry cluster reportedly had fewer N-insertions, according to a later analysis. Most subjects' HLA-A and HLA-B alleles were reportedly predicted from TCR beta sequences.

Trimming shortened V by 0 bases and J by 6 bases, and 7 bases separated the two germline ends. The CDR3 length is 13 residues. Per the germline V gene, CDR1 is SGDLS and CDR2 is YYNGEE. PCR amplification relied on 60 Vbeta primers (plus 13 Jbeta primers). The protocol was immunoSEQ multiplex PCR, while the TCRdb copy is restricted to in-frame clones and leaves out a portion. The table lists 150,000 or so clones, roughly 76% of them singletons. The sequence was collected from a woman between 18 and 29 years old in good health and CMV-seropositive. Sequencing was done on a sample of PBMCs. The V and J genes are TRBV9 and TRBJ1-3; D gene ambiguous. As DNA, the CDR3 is TGTGCCAGCAGCGTAGCTACCGAAAACACCATATATTTT. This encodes CASSVATENTIYF.